This T cell receptor (beta chain) was observed in a study of blood T cells in healthy people across ages (dated by TCRdb to between 2014 and 2016). Looking at the study overall: In model experiments, template switching captured about one uniquely barcoded TCR beta cDNA molecule for every two T cells. Age-related changes in TCR beta repertoire diversity were measured in the study by deep sequencing normalized with unique cDNA molecular identifiers. Donors were grouped into four age groups: young (average approximately 16 years), middle-aged (roughly 40), aged (roughly 62) and long-lived (approximately 78). Donors of different ages were randomly distributed across sequencing lanes to avoid experimental bias. The study analyzed two additional independent replicas of 1 million unique cDNA reads from the same blood draw for two donors, one aged 18 to 29 and one aged 80 or older.

In this sample, this clonotype turned up many times. Which antigen it targets is not known. Base-call qualities are not available, and no considerably larger clone is one nucleotide away. V is reduced by 2 bases and J by 3 bases, leaving a spacing of 21 bases between them. For CDR1 and CDR2, the germline V gene lists MNHEY and SVGEGT. The CDR3 runs 18 residues from the cysteine to the phenylalanine. Here the CDR3 DNA is all that survives: 54 bases in frame from base 1. Summary of the overall study and its limitations: Compared with the aged group, more naive CD4+ T cells, fewer expanded clones and increased TCR diversity were shown by the long-lived group, suggesting age selection. The percentage of naive T cells measured by flow cytometry correlated strongly with observed TCR beta diversity. Bulk unsorted PBMC profiling prevented conclusive comparison of naive and antigen-experienced compartments. As age increased, observed TCR beta diversity per million T cells dropped in a roughly linear way, and a significant reduction was already evident by age 40. Total diversity estimates from one million sequenced T cells were considered lower bounds and underestimates. Because the CMV infection status of the donors was unknown, age-related changes in expanded clonotypes may potentially have been confounded.

The receptor library was made with 5' RACE. Sequencing was carried out with an Illumina HiSeq 2500. The second PCR ran for about 6 to 12 cycles and used a J-beta primer mix along with a sample-barcoded 5' primer. A template-switch 5' adaptor carrying 12 random nucleotides introduced a unique molecular identifier onto each TCR beta cDNA molecule. At least 3 million CDR3-containing paired-end reads were obtained from each sample. First-strand cDNA synthesis was performed from all RNA using the Mint cDNA synthesis kit, with priming by a TRBC-specific oligonucleotide. After uracil-DNA glycosylase treatment, a first 18-cycle PCR used universal primers M1SS and BC2_uni_R on all cDNA. As for the authors' bioinformatics: For normalization, 1 million high-quality reads, each with a distinct molecular identifier, were randomly selected from each sample. Instead of being binned into consensus sequences, reads with shared molecular identifiers were discarded. MiTCR, with a Q25 quality threshold and the strictest error-elimination algorithm, was used for CDR3 identification, clonotype clustering and error correction. A nonparametric unseen species model with Euler transformation was used to estimate lower-bound total TCR beta diversity. TCRdb reprocessed the public reads (quality trimming at Q25 with fastp, clone calling with MiXCR) and kept in-frame beta chains. When rows share a CDR3 protein, they turn into one entry using the most common DNA and genes. The V and J calls here are based on TCRdb, not the publication. For this sample the table gives roughly 650,000 distinct CDR3 sequences, of which approximately 30% were detected only once. Together, the top ten hold 15% of the sample.

Donors were roughly 40 systemically healthy Caucasian individuals from Russia aged roughly 6 to 95 years. Each donor gave ten milliliters of peripheral blood, collected into EDTA-treated Vacutainer tubes. Ficoll-Paque density-gradient centrifugation was used to isolate PBMCs, with at least 7 million per sample. Trizol reagent was used to extract total RNA from the PBMCs, yielding at least 6 micrograms per sample. For every donor, flow cytometry on a PBMC aliquot measured the percentage of naive CD45RAhigh/CD27high T cells. Sequenced: blood. Recombination connected TRBV6-2 or TRBV6-3 to TRBJ2-3, with the D segment possibly TRBD1 or TRBD2, each aligning over 5 bases. This receptor was obtained from an elderly woman in good health. Donor details come from another sample of the same person, matched by shared clones. The CDR3 protein sequence reads: CASSYDTGPQRRTDTQYF. The DNA sequence is given as TGTGCCAGCAGTTACGATACGGGACCACAAAGGAGAACAGATACGCAGTATTTT.